These 9 T cell receptor beta chains were sequenced from one sample in a study of OX40 agonist ivuxolimab in advanced cancers. Libraries were prepared by immunoSEQ multiplex PCR; TCRdb keeps only in-frame clonotypes and omits some of them. The data show approximately 82,000 clones, 85% to 90% seen once. Source: CD4+ or CD8+ T cells sorted from blood, taken in a trial of the OX40 agonist ivuxolimab. These receptors were collected from an adult with an advanced solid tumor such as melanoma, head and neck, liver or kidney cancer.

V is TRBV5-1 and J is TRBJ1-4; 8 positions match TRBD1. This CDR3 is 15 amino acids long. J gave up 1 base and V 4 bases, and 3 bases lay outside the gene matches. The germline gives CDR1 SGHRS, CDR2 YFSETQ. DNA for the CDR3: TGCGCCAGCAGCCCCAGGGGGCAAACTAATGAAAAACTGTTTTTT. Residues: CASSPRGQTNEKLFF.

The V gene is TRBV6-6, the J gene TRBJ1-1; D unclear. Germline V gene data show CDR1 as MNHNY and CDR2 as SVGAGI (reference sequence). V lost 0 bases and J lost 2, with 4 bases in between. This CDR3 has 13 residues. The CDR3 coding sequence is TGTGCCAGCAGTTACTCTCGAAACACTGAAGCTTTCTTT. It encodes CASSYSRNTEAFF.

This clone was counted only a few times. The chain joins TRBV5-1 to TRBJ2-5, with 7 bases aligning to TRBD2. Trimming cost V 5 bases and J 3 bases; bases outside gene matches: 7. CDR1 is SGHRS, CDR2 YFSETQ, per germline. The CDR3 loop spans 14 amino acids. The CDR3 protein is CASRFGGSEETQYF. The CDR3, as DNA: TGCGCCAGCAGGTTCGGCGGGAGCGAAGAGACCCAGTACTTC.

This clone has a handful of counts. V and J are TRBV9 and TRBJ1-3; D is possibly TRBD1 (6 bases). Germline CDR1 is SGDLS and CDR2 is YYNGEE. Trimming took 3 bases from V and 0 from J, leaving 16 bases between them. CDR3 length equals 17 residues. CDR3 sequence: CASSESGGSRSGNTIYF. The CDR3 coding sequence is TGTGCCAGCAGCGAGTCGGGGGGCAGCCGCTCTGGAAACACCATATATTTT.

The V gene is TRBV6-1, the J gene TRBJ1-5, with D perhaps TRBD1 (5 bases). The CDR3 runs 13 residues. Germline CDR1 MNHNS, CDR2 SASEGT. V lost 5 bases to trimming and J lost 7 bases, with 12 bases between them. In nucleotides, the CDR3 is TGTGCCAGCAGTCTTTCGGGGCCCCAGCCCCAGCATTTT. Translation: CASSLSGPQPQHF.

The chain couples TRBV27 to TRBJ1-2, with D tentatively TRBD1 (5 bases). This CDR3 has 16 amino acids. V shed 6 bases and J shed 6 bases, with 23 bases lying between them. CDR1 and CDR2 (germline): MNHEY, SMNVEV (reference sequence). As DNA, the CDR3 is TGTGCCAGCAGCCCCTCCATAAGCGGCAGGGTAAATGGCTACACCTTC. Translated, it gives CASSPSISGRVNGYTF.

The V and J genes are TRBV19 and TRBJ1-2; a possible D gene is TRBD1 (5 bases). Germline CDR1 reads LNHDA; CDR2 reads SQIVND (reference sequence). This CDR3 has 14 residues. V was pared by 5 bases and J by 4 bases, with 14 bases between. Written as DNA, the CDR3 is TGTGCCAGTAGTCGGGGGTTGGACGGCTATGGCTACACCTTC. Its protein is CASSRGLDGYGYTF.

This clone was seen just once. The chain uses TRBV5-6 and TRBJ2-7, with a weak D call TRBD1 (6 bases). Germline assignment: CDR1 SGHDT and CDR2 YYEEEE. The V gene lost 4 bases and the J gene lost 0 bases, with 14 bases spanning the gap. The CDR3 spans 15 residues. The CDR3 reads CASSAGQWSSYEQYF. The CDR3 bases are TGTGCCAGCAGCGCCGGACAGTGGAGCTCCTACGAGCAGTACTTC.

The chain links TRBV18 to TRBJ2-2, with 7 bases that match TRBD2. The CDR3 consists of 16 residues. CDR1 and CDR2 (germline): KGHSH, LQKENI. V lost 1 base, J lost 0 bases, and 2 bases stayed unmatched. CDR3: CASSPLAGTNTGELFF. The CDR3 DNA sequence: TGTGCCAGCTCACCACTAGCGGGTACGAACACCGGGGAGCTGTTTTTT.